What follows are 6 T cell receptor beta chains derived from one specimen sequenced in a study of T cells in Graves' hyperthyroidism and ophthalmopathy. TCR beta CDR3 regions were amplified from RNA. First-round RT-PCR targeting the TCR CDR3 was performed with the HTBI primer set. TCRdb recomputed calls from the multiplex PCR reads with MiXCR, one row per CDR3 protein. The data show a few hundred thousand distinct CDR3 sequences, about 15% seen once. Sequenced material: blood. The receptors originated from a woman aged 30 to 39 with Graves' hyperthyroidism.

In its sample, this clonotype was seen many times. The rearrangement links TRBV12-3 or TRBV12-4 to TRBJ1-1, with D perhaps TRBD1 (6 bases). The V gene lost 4 bases and the J gene lost 3 bases, with 15 bases spanning the gap. The CDR3 loop spans 15 amino acids. The CDR3 nucleotides read TGTGCCAGCAGTTCAACCAGGGGAAAGTACACTGAAGCTTTCTTT. This gives the protein CASSSTRGKYTEAFF.

The rearrangement uses TRBV12-3 or TRBV12-4 and TRBJ2-7; maybe TRBD2 (6 bases). The CDR3 is 15 amino acids. Trimming removed 1 base at V and 4 bases at J, with 14 bases between. CDR3 sequence: CASSLEGTVGYEQYF. CDR3 nucleotides: TGTGCCAGCAGTTTAGAGGGGACTGTTGGATACGAGCAGTACTTC.

The chain couples TRBV19 to TRBJ2-1; 10 bases agree with TRBD2. Germline assignment: CDR1 LNHDA and CDR2 SQIVND (reference sequence). The CDR3 contains 15 residues. The ends lost 4 bases at V and 7 bases at J; junction bases unmatched: 7. This chain's CDR3 is CASSTLAGVSNEQFF. The CDR3 nucleotides are TGTGCCAGTAGTACTCTAGCGGGAGTATCTAATGAGCAGTTCTTC.

The chain employs TRBV7-9 and TRBJ2-5; 8 bases line up with TRBD2. V dropped 4 bases and J dropped 3; count of bases not matched to a gene: 7. Germline-derived CDR1 and CDR2 are SEHNR and FQNEAQ (reference sequence). CDR3 size: 15 residues. This CDR3 is CASSSDLAGKETQYF. The CDR3 coding sequence is TGTGCCAGCAGCTCAGATCTAGCGGGTAAAGAGACCCAGTACTTC.

The V and J genes are TRBV20-1 and TRBJ1-6; tentative D call: TRBD1 (5 bases). V gave up 4 bases and J gave up 10 bases, with 26 bases separating them. The germline V gene has CDR1 DFQATT and CDR2 SNEGSKA (reference sequence). CDR3 length: 17 residues. In DNA, the CDR3 is TGCAGTGCTACCCAATTATTGTCCGGGACGTCCTACTCACCCCTCCACTTT. This gives the protein CSATQLLSGTSYSPLHF.

This clonotype was observed many times. This chain joins TRBV28 and TRBJ1-1; 10 nucleotides agree with TRBD1. In germline, CDR1 is MDHEN, CDR2 SYDVKM. The CDR3 has 18 amino acids. The junction had 24 bases not matched to a gene; V was cut back by 6 bases and J by 11 bases. The CDR3 sequence is CASRLGTGVGGVGGSAFF. As DNA, the CDR3 is TGTGCCAGCAGATTAGGGACAGGGGTAGGAGGGGTGGGTGGTTCGGCTTTCTTT.